This T cell receptor (beta chain) comes out of a study of shared clonotypes between healthy human individuals. Study results and limitations: Investigators collected only blood, and repertoires in tissues likely differ. Estimated richness was generally greater in naive than memory subsets.

In the original processing: With immunoSEQ giving junction-only sequences and no quality scores, filtering differed. TCRdb's table, derived via immunoSEQ multiplex PCR, lists solely in-frame clones and lacks some. Clone size and V and J calls were adopted from that table, with D and trimming inferred from the DNA. The table includes about a million clones, 76% detected once. Worth noting for this clone: Its antigen is as yet unknown.

CD4+ cells were split into CD45RA+ naive and CD45RA-negative memory subsets. Germline CDR1 and CDR2: SGHTA and FQGTGA. The germline V and J ends were trimmed by 3 bases and 3 bases, with 11 bases remaining between them. The CDR3 is 14 residues long. Source material: memory CD4+ T cells sorted from blood. Subset meaning: CD45RA-negative fraction. The receptor's source is a man between 18 and 35 years old in good health. The chain joins TRBV7-3 to TRBJ1-1; D call uncertain. The CDR3 nucleotides are TGTGCCAGCAGCTTTGGGTCCGGGGACACTGAAGCTTTCTTT. This encodes CASSFGSGDTEAFF.